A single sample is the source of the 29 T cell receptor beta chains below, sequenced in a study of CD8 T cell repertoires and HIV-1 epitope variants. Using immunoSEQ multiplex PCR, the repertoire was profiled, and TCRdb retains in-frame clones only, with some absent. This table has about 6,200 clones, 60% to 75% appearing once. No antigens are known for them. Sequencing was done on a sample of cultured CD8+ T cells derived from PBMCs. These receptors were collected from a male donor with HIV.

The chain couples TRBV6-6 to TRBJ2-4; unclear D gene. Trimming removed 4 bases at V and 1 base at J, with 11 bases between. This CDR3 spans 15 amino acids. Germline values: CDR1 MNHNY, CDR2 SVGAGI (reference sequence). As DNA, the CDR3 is TGTGCCAGCAGTTCCCCCGATAGGGCCAAAAACATTCAGTACTTC. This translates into CASSSPDRAKNIQYF.

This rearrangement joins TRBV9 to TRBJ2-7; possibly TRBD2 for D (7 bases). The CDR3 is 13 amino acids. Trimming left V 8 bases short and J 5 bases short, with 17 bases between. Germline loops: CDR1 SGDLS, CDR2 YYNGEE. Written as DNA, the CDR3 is TGTGCCAGTTCGCTGGGCGGGGGCGACGAGCAGTACTTC. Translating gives CASSLGGGDEQYF.

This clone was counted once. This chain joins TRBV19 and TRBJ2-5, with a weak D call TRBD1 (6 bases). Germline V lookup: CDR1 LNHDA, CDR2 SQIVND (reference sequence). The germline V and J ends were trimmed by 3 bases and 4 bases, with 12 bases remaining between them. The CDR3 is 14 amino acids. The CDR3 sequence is CASSMVEGGETQYF. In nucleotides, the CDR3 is TGTGCCAGTAGTATGGTTGAAGGGGGAGAGACCCAGTACTTC.

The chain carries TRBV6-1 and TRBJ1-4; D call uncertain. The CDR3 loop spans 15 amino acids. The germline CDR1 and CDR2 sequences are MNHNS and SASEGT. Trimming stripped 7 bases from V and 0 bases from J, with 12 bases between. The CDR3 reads CASTTLGTTNEKLFF. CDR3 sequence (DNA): TGTGCCAGCACAACCCTCGGGACAACTAATGAAAAACTGTTTTTT.

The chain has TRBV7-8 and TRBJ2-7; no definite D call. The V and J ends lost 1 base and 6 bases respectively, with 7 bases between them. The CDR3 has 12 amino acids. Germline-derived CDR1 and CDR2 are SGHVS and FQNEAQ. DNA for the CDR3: TGTGCCAGCAGCTTAGTGTCGGTCGAGCAGTACTTC. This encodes CASSLVSVEQYF.

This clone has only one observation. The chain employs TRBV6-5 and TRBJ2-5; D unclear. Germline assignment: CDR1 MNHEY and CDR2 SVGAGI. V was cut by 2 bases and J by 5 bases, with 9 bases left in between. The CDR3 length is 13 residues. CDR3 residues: CASSYPREETQYF. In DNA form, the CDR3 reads TGTGCCAGCAGTTACCCTAGAGAGGAGACCCAGTACTTC.

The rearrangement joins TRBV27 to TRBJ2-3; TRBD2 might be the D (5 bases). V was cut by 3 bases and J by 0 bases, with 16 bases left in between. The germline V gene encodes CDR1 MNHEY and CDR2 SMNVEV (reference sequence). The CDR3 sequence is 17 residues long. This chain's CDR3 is CASSFRGGRDSTDTQYF. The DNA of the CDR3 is TGTGCCAGCAGTTTCCGGGGTGGTCGAGACAGCACAGATACGCAGTATTTT.

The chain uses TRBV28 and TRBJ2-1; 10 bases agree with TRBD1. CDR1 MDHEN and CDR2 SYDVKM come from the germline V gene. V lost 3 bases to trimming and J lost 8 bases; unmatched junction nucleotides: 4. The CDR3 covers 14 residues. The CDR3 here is CASSLGQGLDEQFF. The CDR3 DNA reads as TGTGCCAGCAGTTTGGGACAGGGGTTGGATGAGCAGTTCTTC.

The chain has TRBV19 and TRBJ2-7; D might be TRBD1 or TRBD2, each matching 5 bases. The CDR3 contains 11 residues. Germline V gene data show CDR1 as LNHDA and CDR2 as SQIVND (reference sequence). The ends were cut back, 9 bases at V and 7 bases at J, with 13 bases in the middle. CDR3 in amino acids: CASVAEGEQYF. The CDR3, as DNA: TGTGCCAGCGTGGCCGAGGGGGAGCAGTACTTC.

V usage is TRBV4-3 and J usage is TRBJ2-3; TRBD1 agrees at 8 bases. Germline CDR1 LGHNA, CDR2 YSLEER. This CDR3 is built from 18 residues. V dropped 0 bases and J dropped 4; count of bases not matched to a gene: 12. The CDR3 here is CASSQEIPGTGNPDTQYF. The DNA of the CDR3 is TGCGCCAGCAGCCAAGAGATACCCGGGACAGGAAACCCAGATACGCAGTATTTT.

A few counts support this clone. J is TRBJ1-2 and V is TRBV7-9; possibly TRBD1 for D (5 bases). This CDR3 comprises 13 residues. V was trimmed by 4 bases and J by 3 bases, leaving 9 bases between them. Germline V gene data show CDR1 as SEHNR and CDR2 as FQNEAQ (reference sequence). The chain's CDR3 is CASSYLTDYGYTF. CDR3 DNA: TGTGCCAGCAGCTACTTGACAGACTATGGCTACACCTTC.

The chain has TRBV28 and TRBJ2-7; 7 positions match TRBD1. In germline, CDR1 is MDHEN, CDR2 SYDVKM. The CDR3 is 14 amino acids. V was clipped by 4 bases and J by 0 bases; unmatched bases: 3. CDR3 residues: CASSWGTVSYEQYF. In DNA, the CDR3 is TGTGCCAGCAGTTGGGGGACAGTCTCCTACGAGCAGTACTTC.

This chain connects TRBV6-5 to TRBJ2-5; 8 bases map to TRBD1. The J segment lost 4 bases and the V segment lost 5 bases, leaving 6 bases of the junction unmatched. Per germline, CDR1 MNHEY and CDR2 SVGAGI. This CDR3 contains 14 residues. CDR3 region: CASSNTGGRETQYF. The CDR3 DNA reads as TGTGCCAGCAGTAATACAGGGGGGCGAGAGACCCAGTACTTC.

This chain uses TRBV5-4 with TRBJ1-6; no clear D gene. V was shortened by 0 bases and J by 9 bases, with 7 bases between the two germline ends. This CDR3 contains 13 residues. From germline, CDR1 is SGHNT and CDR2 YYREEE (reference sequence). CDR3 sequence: CASSLGAVSPLHF. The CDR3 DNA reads TGTGCCAGCAGCTTGGGTGCGGTTTCACCCCTCCACTTT.

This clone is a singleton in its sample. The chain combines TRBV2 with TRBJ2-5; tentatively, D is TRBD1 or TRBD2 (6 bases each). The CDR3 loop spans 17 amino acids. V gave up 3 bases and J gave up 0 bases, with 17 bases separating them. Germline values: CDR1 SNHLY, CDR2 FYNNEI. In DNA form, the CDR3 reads TGTGCCAGCAGTGATCCTTCTCGGGGGCCCAACCAAGAGACCCAGTACTTC. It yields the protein CASSDPSRGPNQETQYF.

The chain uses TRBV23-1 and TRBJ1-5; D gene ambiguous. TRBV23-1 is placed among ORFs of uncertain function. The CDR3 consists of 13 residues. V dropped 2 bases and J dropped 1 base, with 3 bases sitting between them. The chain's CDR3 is CASSQRSNQPQHF. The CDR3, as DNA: TGCGCCAGCAGTCAACGGAGCAATCAGCCCCAGCATTTT.

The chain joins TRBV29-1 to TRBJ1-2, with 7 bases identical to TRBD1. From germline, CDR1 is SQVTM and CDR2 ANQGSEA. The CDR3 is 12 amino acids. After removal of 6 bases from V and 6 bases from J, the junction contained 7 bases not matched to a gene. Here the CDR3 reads CSVGGQFDGYTF. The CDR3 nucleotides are TGCAGCGTGGGGGGACAGTTCGATGGCTACACCTTC.

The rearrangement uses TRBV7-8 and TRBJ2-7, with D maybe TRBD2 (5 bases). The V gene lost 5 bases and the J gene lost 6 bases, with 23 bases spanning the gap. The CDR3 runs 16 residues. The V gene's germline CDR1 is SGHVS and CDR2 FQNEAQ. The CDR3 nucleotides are TGTGCCAGCAGCCCAGACATGGGTCCGACTGAGGGCGAGCAGTACTTC. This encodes CASSPDMGPTEGEQYF.

The CDR3 reads CASSLPGGAGDQPQHF. DNA of the CDR3: TGTGCCAGCAGTCTGCCGGGGGGCGCGGGGGATCAGCCCCAGCATTTT. V gene TRBV28 combines with J gene TRBJ1-5, with D tentatively TRBD1 (6 bases). Germline V gives CDR1 MDHEN, CDR2 SYDVKM. V lost 5 bases and J lost 5, with 19 bases in between. The CDR3 is 16 residues long.

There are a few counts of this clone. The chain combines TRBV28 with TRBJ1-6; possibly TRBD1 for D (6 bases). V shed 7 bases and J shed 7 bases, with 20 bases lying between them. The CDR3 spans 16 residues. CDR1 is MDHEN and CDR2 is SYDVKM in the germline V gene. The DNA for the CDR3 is TGTGCCAGCATATCAGGGGCCCGGGGGCGGAATTCACCCCTCCACTTT. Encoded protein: CASISGARGRNSPLHF.

The CDR3 sequence: CAISDLFSGREESTDTQYF. CDR3 nucleotides: TGTGCCATCAGTGATCTCTTTAGCGGGAGGGAAGAATCCACAGATACGCAGTATTTT. This chain uses TRBV10-3 with TRBJ2-3; 11 bases are shared with TRBD2. The CDR3 runs to 19 residues. Looked up from germline, CDR1 is ENHRY and CDR2 is SYGVKD. The J segment lost 2 bases and the V segment lost 3 bases, leaving 13 bases of the junction unmatched.

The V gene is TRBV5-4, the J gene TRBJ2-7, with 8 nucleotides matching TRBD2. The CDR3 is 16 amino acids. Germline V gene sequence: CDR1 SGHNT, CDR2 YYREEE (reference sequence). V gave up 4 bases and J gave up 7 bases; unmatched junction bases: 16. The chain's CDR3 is CASSREGGGAGGEQYF. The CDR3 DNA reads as TGTGCCAGCAGCCGGGAGGGGGGAGGCGCCGGAGGGGAGCAGTACTTC.

Here the CDR3 reads CASSLDPTDFNYGYTF. Written as DNA, the CDR3 is TGTGCCAGCAGTCTGGACCCGACAGATTTTAACTATGGCTACACCTTC. V and J are TRBV28 and TRBJ1-2; the D gene is possibly TRBD1 (5 bases). Germline V gene data show CDR1 as MDHEN and CDR2 as SYDVKM. CDR3 length equals 16 residues. V was clipped by 5 bases and J by 1 base, with 17 bases between them.

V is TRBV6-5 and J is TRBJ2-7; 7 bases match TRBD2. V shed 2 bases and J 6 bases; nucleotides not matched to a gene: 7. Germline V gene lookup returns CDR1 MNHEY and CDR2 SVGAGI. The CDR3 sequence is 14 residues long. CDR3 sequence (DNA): TGTGCCAGCAGTTACGGAGGAGGGAGGGTCGAGCAGTACTTC. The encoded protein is CASSYGGGRVEQYF.

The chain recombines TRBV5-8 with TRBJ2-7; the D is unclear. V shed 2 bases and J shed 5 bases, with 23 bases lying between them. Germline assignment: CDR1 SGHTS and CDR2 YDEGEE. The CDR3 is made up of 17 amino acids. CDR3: CASSFVPFGIIGDEQYF. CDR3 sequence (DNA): TGTGCCAGCAGCTTTGTCCCCTTTGGGATCATTGGAGACGAGCAGTACTTC.

The CDR3 spells CASSLGMSSYEQYF. The CDR3 DNA reads as TGTGCCAGCAGCTTAGGAATGAGCTCCTACGAGCAGTACTTC. The chain recombines TRBV13 with TRBJ2-7; D unclear. Trimming took 0 bases from V and 0 from J, leaving 6 bases between them. Germline V gene lookup returns CDR1 PRHDT and CDR2 FYEKMQ (reference sequence). The CDR3 has 14 residues. The full variable domain, rest sourced from reference TRBV13 and TRBJ2-7, is AAGVIQSPRHLIKEKRETATLKCYPIPRHDTVYWYQQGPGQDPQFLISFYEKMQSDKGSIPDRFSAQQFSDYHSELNMSSLELGDSALYFCASSLGMSSYEQYFGPGTRLTVT.

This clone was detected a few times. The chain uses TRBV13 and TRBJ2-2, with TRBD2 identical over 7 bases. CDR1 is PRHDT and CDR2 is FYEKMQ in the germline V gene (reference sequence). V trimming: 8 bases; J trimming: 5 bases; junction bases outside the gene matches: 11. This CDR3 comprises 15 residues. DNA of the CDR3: TGTGCCAGCGGAGGGGCGGGAGTGGAAACCGGGGAGCTGTTTTTT. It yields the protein CASGGAGVETGELFF.

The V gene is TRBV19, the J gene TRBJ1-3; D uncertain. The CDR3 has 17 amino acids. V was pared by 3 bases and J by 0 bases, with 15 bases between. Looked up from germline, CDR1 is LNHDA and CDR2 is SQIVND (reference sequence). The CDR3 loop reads CASSMNVRRNSGNTIYF. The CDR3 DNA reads TGTGCCAGTAGTATGAACGTTAGACGGAACTCTGGAAACACCATATATTTT.

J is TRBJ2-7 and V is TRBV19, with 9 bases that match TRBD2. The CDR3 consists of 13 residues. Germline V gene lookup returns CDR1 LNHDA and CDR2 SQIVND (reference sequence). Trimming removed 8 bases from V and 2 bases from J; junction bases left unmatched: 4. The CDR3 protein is CASGAGGPYEQYF. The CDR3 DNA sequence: TGTGCCAGTGGAGCGGGAGGTCCCTACGAGCAGTACTTC.